Presented here are 31 T cell receptor beta chains from one specimen sequenced in a study of long-term antiretroviral therapy in people with HIV. At survey level, the immunoSEQ assay was run in its v3.0 version. Clones were sequenced by immunoSEQ multiplex PCR, and TCRdb holds only the in-frame ones, with some missing. The sample lists some 22,000 clones, roughly 87% seen once, with about a quarter in the top ten. Sequencing used unsorted PBMCs, obtained 0.4 years after starting antiretroviral therapy. Source of these receptors: a man between 50 and 59 years old with HIV.

CDR3 amino acids: CASSLAGNGYTF. The CDR3, as DNA: TGTGCCAGCAGTTTGGCCGGGAATGGCTACACCTTC. V and J are TRBV28 and TRBJ1-2, with no clear D. The germline gives CDR1 MDHEN, CDR2 SYDVKM. The CDR3 length is 12 residues. The V end was cut by 3 bases, the J end by 6 bases, with 8 bases between.

The chain recombines TRBV7-2 with TRBJ2-6; TRBD1 matches 7 bases. The CDR3 has 16 residues. Germline V gene data show CDR1 as SGHTA and CDR2 as FQGNSA. J lost 0 bases, V lost 4 bases, and 3 bases had no gene match. CDR3 nucleotides: TGTGCCAGCAGCTCCTCAGGGGGCTCTGGGGCCAACGTCCTGACTTTC. The encoded protein is CASSSSGGSGANVLTF.

This chain links TRBV30 with TRBJ1-1; D gene uncertain. Trimming removed 4 bases at V and 3 bases at J, with 6 bases between. This CDR3 has 11 amino acids. The V gene's germline CDR1 is GTSNPN and CDR2 SVGIG (reference sequence). DNA for the CDR3: TGTGCCTGGACTGGGGACACTGAAGCTTTCTTT. This codes for CAWTGDTEAFF.

The rearrangement uses TRBV7-8 and TRBJ1-2; 10 positions agree with TRBD1. The germline V gene encodes CDR1 SGHVS and CDR2 FQNEAQ. CDR3 length equals 15 residues. V lost 5 bases to trimming and J lost 6 bases; unmatched junction nucleotides: 9. CDR3 amino acids: CASSLRDRGSDGYTF. The CDR3 DNA reads as TGTGCCAGCAGCCTAAGGGACAGGGGATCGGATGGCTACACCTTC.

The J gene is TRBJ1-1, the V gene TRBV5-5; 7 bases map to TRBD1. The CDR3 extends over 14 amino acids. J gave up 4 bases and V 0 bases, and 3 bases lay outside the gene matches. Per the germline V gene, CDR1 is SGHKS and CDR2 is YYEKEE (reference sequence). The CDR3 DNA reads as TGTGCCAGCAGCTTGGCTTCAGGGGGCACTGAAGCTTTCTTT. It encodes CASSLASGGTEAFF.

This clone was observed once. The chain carries TRBV14 and TRBJ2-5; TRBD2 might be the D (5 bases). V was pared by 4 bases and J by 5 bases, with 20 bases between. Germline CDR1 is SGHDN and CDR2 is FVKESK. There are 16 residues in the CDR3. DNA of the CDR3: TGTGCCAGCAGCCTCAGTGAGGGCAGGTTGGGGGAGACCCAGTACTTC. It encodes CASSLSEGRLGETQYF.

The chain has TRBV5-4 and TRBJ2-7; 9 positions agree with TRBD1. CDR3 size: 14 residues. Germline loops: CDR1 SGHNT, CDR2 YYREEE (reference sequence). The trim removed 4 bases at V and 2 bases at J, leaving 4 bases unmatched. As DNA, the CDR3 is TGTGCCAGCAGCCGGGACAGGGCGACCTACGAGCAGTACTTC. This sequence encodes CASSRDRATYEQYF.

V gene TRBV19 combines with J gene TRBJ1-1; perhaps TRBD1 as D (6 bases). The CDR3 spans 12 residues. The V gene lost 6 bases and the J gene lost 1 base, with 6 bases spanning the gap. Germline V gene lookup returns CDR1 LNHDA and CDR2 SQIVND (reference sequence). The chain's CDR3 is CASRDRNTEAFF. Written as DNA, the CDR3 is TGTGCCAGTAGGGACAGGAACACTGAAGCTTTCTTT.

The chain employs TRBV7-6 and TRBJ2-2; a weak D match, TRBD2 (6 bases). V lost 4 bases, J lost 4 bases, and 19 bases lay in between. This CDR3 is built from 17 residues. CDR1 is SGHVS and CDR2 is FNYEAQ in the germline V gene. The DNA of the CDR3 is TGTGCCAGCAGCTCCCGACTCCGGGACTTGAGCACCGGGGAGCTGTTTTTT. Residues: CASSSRLRDLSTGELFF.

The chain has TRBV5-1 and TRBJ2-1; D ambiguous. V lost 3 bases to trimming and J lost 8 bases, with 15 bases between them. Germline loops: CDR1 SGHRS, CDR2 YFSETQ. CDR3 size: 14 residues. CDR3 DNA: TGCGCCAGCAGCTCGGGTTCACTATACGATGAGCAGTTCTTC. Translated, it gives CASSSGSLYDEQFF.

This clone was recorded a few times. J is TRBJ2-7 and V is TRBV19; 7 bases are shared with TRBD1. In germline, CDR1 is LNHDA, CDR2 SQIVND (reference sequence). The CDR3 extends over 15 amino acids. V lost 5 bases, J lost 3 bases, and 10 bases stayed unmatched. CDR3 protein: CASSAARQGFYEQYF. CDR3 nucleotides: TGTGCCAGTAGTGCTGCACGACAGGGCTTCTACGAGCAGTACTTC. Drawing the rest from reference TRBV19 and TRBJ2-7, the complete variable domain is DGGITQSPKYLFRKEGQNVTLSCEQNLNHDAMYWYRQDPGQGLRLIYYSQIVNDFQKGDIAEGYSVSREKKESFPLTVTSAQKNPTAFYLCASSAARQGFYEQYFGPGTRLTVT.

This clone was found once. This rearrangement joins TRBV7-8 to TRBJ2-3; D is ambiguous. Trimming shortened V by 2 bases and J by 4 bases, and 16 bases separated the two germline ends. This CDR3 is built from 16 residues. CDR1 is SGHVS and CDR2 is FQNEAQ in the germline V gene. CDR3 in amino acids: CASSLKKSRAADTQYF. The CDR3 region has the DNA TGTGCCAGCAGCTTAAAGAAGTCCCGGGCTGCAGATACGCAGTATTTT.

The CDR3, as DNA: TGTGCCAGCAGCTCCCTACACGGATCACCCCTCCACTTT. Protein sequence: CASSSLHGSPLHF. V gene TRBV7-8 combines with J gene TRBJ1-6; D is ambiguous. V lost 4 bases and J lost 10, with 11 bases in between. The CDR3 extends over 13 amino acids. The germline V gene has CDR1 SGHVS and CDR2 FQNEAQ.

The CDR3 is CSANGTGRKTKQNTEAFF. The CDR3 DNA sequence: TGCAGCGCGAATGGGACAGGGCGAAAGACAAAGCAGAACACTGAAGCTTTCTTT. This chain joins TRBV29-1 and TRBJ1-1, with TRBD1 matching over 9 bases. V lost 7 bases, J lost 1 base, and 19 bases stayed unmatched. The CDR3 has 18 amino acids. Germline lookup yields CDR1 SQVTM and CDR2 ANQGSEA.

A single count supports this clone. The genes are TRBV18 and TRBJ1-5; 8 nucleotides agree with TRBD1. Germline values: CDR1 KGHSH, CDR2 LQKENI. CDR3 length equals 14 residues. Unmatched junction bases numbered 0, after V lost 3 bases and J lost 2 bases. The CDR3 loop reads CASSPDRGNQPQHF. The CDR3 DNA reads as TGTGCCAGCTCACCGGACAGGGGCAATCAGCCCCAGCATTTT.

V usage is TRBV28 and J usage is TRBJ2-2; tentative D call: TRBD2 (7 bases). This CDR3 spans 12 amino acids. The V end lost 5 bases, the J end lost 9 bases, and 10 bases lay between the germline ends. CDR1 is MDHEN, CDR2 SYDVKM, per germline. Here the CDR3 reads CASSGGGRELFF. The CDR3 coding sequence is TGTGCCAGCAGTGGGGGGGGCCGGGAGCTGTTTTTT.

The J gene is TRBJ2-1, the V gene TRBV9; 9 bases agree with TRBD1. This CDR3 spans 16 amino acids. CDR1 and CDR2 from the germline V gene are SGDLS and YYNGEE. J lost 4 bases, V lost 3 bases, and 8 bases had no gene match. Here the CDR3 reads CASSEGGTGNYNEQFF. CDR3 bases: TGTGCCAGCAGCGAGGGAGGGACAGGGAATTACAATGAGCAGTTCTTC.

The chain combines TRBV14 with TRBJ2-7; D call uncertain. V was shortened by 4 bases and J by 0 bases, with 4 bases between the two germline ends. This CDR3 region has 12 residues. Germline V gene data show CDR1 as SGHDN and CDR2 as FVKESK. CDR3 sequence (DNA): TGTGCCAGCAGCCGGGACTCCTACGAGCAGTACTTC. This encodes CASSRDSYEQYF.

The chain recombines TRBV19 with TRBJ2-1, with a weak D call TRBD2 (5 bases). This CDR3 is 13 amino acids long. The V and J ends lost 3 bases and 5 bases respectively, with 8 bases between them. Per germline, CDR1 LNHDA and CDR2 SQIVND (reference sequence). Here the CDR3 DNA reads TGTGCCAGTAGTATCGGACTCAACAATGAGCAGTTCTTC. Protein: CASSIGLNNEQFF. Based on the CDR3 plus reference TRBV19 and TRBJ2-1, the full variable domain is DGGITQSPKYLFRKEGQNVTLSCEQNLNHDAMYWYRQDPGQGLRLIYYSQIVNDFQKGDIAEGYSVSREKKESFPLTVTSAQKNPTAFYLCASSIGLNNEQFFGPGTRLTVL.

The chain carries TRBV30 and TRBJ1-1, with 7 bases aligning to TRBD1. Germline V CDR1 and CDR2: GTSNPN, SVGIG (reference sequence). The CDR3 is 13 amino acids. V shed 2 bases, J shed 9 bases, and the junction held 9 bases outside the gene matches. CDR3 residues: CAWSPDQQGKAFF. The CDR3 nucleotides read TGTGCCTGGAGTCCCGACCAACAGGGGAAAGCTTTCTTT.

The chain employs TRBV28 and TRBJ2-7; 8 bases are a match to TRBD1. Trimming removed 5 bases from V and 2 bases from J; junction bases left unmatched: 5. The length of the CDR3 is 14 residues. Germline-derived CDR1 and CDR2 are MDHEN and SYDVKM. The CDR3 coding sequence is TGTGCCAGCAGTCCAGGACAGGGTCCCTACGAGCAGTACTTC. Amino acid sequence: CASSPGQGPYEQYF.

This chain uses TRBV7-6 with TRBJ1-1; the match to TRBD1 covers 9 bases. Per germline, CDR1 SGHVS and CDR2 FNYEAQ. V lost 5 bases, J lost 6 bases, and 7 bases stayed unmatched. The CDR3 length is 14 residues. The CDR3 is CASSATGGAAEAFF. In DNA form, the CDR3 reads TGTGCCAGCAGCGCCACAGGGGGCGCGGCTGAAGCTTTCTTT.

This clone qualifies as large. J is TRBJ2-1 and V is TRBV27; 7 bases match TRBD1. With 6 bases clipped from V and 0 bases from J, the junction kept 11 bases outside the gene matches. The CDR3 loop spans 17 amino acids. Germline values: CDR1 MNHEY, CDR2 SMNVEV (reference sequence). CDR3 coding DNA: TGTGCCAGCAGCCTCAAACCAGGGGGTATCTCCTACAATGAGCAGTTCTTC. Protein: CASSLKPGGISYNEQFF.

The V gene is TRBV11-1, the J gene TRBJ2-2; 8 positions match TRBD2. The CDR3 is 17 residues long. The V segment lost 4 bases and the J segment 6 bases; nucleotides outside the gene matches: 13. CDR1 SGHAT and CDR2 FQDESV come from the germline V gene (reference sequence). CDR3 DNA sequence: TGTGCCAGCAGCTCGCCGGGACTAGGGGGTAGGGCCGGGGAGCTGTTTTTT. The encoded protein is CASSSPGLGGRAGELFF.

The chain employs TRBV11-2 and TRBJ2-3; D perhaps matches TRBD2 (7 bases). This CDR3 is 15 amino acids long. Trimming cost V 7 bases and J 1 base, with 15 bases left between them. Germline V gene lookup returns CDR1 SGHAT and CDR2 FQNNGV. The CDR3: CASTLGGGRTDTQYF. The CDR3 DNA reads TGTGCCAGCACCTTGGGGGGGGGCCGCACAGATACGCAGTATTTT. Variable domain in full (rest from reference TRBV11-2 and TRBJ2-3): EAGVAQSPRYKIIEKRQSVAFWCNPISGHATLYWYQQILGQGPKLLIQFQNNGVVDDSQLPKDRFSAERLKGVDSTLKIQPAKLEDSAVYLCASTLGGGRTDTQYFGPGTRLTVL.

The J gene is TRBJ2-7, the V gene TRBV25-1; D is uncertain. This CDR3 has 15 residues. V was trimmed by 5 bases and J by 6 bases, leaving 20 bases between them. CDR1 MGHDK and CDR2 SYGVNS come from the germline V gene. DNA of the CDR3: TGTGCCAGCAGTTCTCGTGGCTCGAGAGGAGTCGAGCAGTACTTC. Translation: CASSSRGSRGVEQYF.

The chain links TRBV5-1 to TRBJ2-7, with D possibly being TRBD1 (5 bases). V lost 0 bases and J lost 3, with 7 bases in between. CDR1 is SGHRS and CDR2 is YFSETQ in the germline V gene. The CDR3 spans 13 residues. CDR3 sequence reads: CASSLEDSYEQYF. The CDR3 DNA reads TGCGCCAGCAGCTTGGAAGACAGCTACGAGCAGTACTTC.

This chain links TRBV6-6 with TRBJ1-6; unclear D gene. The CDR3 has 16 residues. Trimming took 0 bases from V and 5 from J, leaving 11 bases between them. The germline V gene encodes CDR1 MNHNY and CDR2 SVGAGI (reference sequence). The CDR3 nucleotides read TGTGCCAGCAGTTACTCGCAGGCGGAGAATAATTCACCCCTCCACTTT. This gives the protein CASSYSQAENNSPLHF.

The chain links TRBV19 to TRBJ1-3, with a weak D call TRBD1 (5 bases). Per germline, CDR1 LNHDA and CDR2 SQIVND (reference sequence). The V gene lost 6 bases and the J gene lost 2 bases, with 11 bases spanning the gap. The CDR3 contains 14 residues. CDR3 sequence: CASREGRTGNTIYF. The DNA of the CDR3 is TGTGCCAGTAGAGAGGGGAGGACTGGAAACACCATATATTTT.

V is TRBV7-3 and J is TRBJ1-2, with D uncertain. The V gene lost 3 bases and the J gene lost 6 bases, with 14 bases spanning the gap. CDR1 and CDR2 from the germline V gene are SGHTA and FQGTGA. This CDR3 is built from 14 residues. CDR3: CASSLTDGRDGYTF. Written as DNA, the CDR3 is TGTGCCAGCAGCTTGACGGACGGCCGGGATGGCTACACCTTC.

The chain employs TRBV28 and TRBJ2-7; D is tentatively TRBD1 or TRBD2 (5 bases each). CDR1 is MDHEN, CDR2 SYDVKM, per germline. The CDR3 spans 15 residues. The ends were cut back, 5 bases at V and 0 bases at J, with 14 bases in the middle. CDR3 bases: TGTGCCAGCAGTCCACAGGTAGGAGGCTCCTACGAGCAGTACTTC. This encodes CASSPQVGGSYEQYF.